This T cell receptor beta chain emerged from a study of EBV T-cell therapy then PD-1 blockade in nasopharyngeal carcinoma. Germline V gene sequence: CDR1 SGHVS, CDR2 FQNEAQ. The germline V and J ends were trimmed by 1 base and 8 bases, with 17 bases remaining between them. There are 15 residues in the CDR3. The treatment: AdE1-LMPpoly-expanded autologous EBV-specific T-cell therapy followed by anti-PD-1 nivolumab. The protocol was immunoSEQ multiplex PCR, while the TCRdb copy is restricted to in-frame clones and leaves out a portion. The table has about 22,000 clones, 70% to 85% seen once. This clone was observed a single time. Its specificity is unknown.

The gene calls are TRBV7-8 and TRBJ1-1; D is possibly TRBD1 (5 bases). The sequence derives from a middle-aged man with nasopharyngeal carcinoma. Source: CD8+ T cells from blood, taken at day -245 from a patient whose treatment included autologous EBV-specific T cells and nivolumab. The CDR3 protein is CASSLVQGPSREAFF. Here the CDR3 DNA reads TGTGCCAGCAGCTTAGTCCAGGGACCTTCTCGAGAAGCTTTCTTT.